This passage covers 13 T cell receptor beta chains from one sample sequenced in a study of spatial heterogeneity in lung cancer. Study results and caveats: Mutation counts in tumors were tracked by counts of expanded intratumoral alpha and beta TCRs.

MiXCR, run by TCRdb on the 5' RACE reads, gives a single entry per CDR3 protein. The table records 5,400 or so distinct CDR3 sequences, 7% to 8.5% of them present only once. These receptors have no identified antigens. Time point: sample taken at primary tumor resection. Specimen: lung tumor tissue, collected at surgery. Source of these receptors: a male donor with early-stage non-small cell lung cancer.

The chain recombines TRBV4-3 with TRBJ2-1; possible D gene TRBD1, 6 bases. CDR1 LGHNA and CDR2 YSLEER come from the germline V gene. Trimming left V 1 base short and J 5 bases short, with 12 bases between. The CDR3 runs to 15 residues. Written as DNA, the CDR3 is TGCGCCAGCAGCCAAGGTCGACAGGCCAACAATGAGCAGTTCTTC. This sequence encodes CASSQGRQANNEQFF.

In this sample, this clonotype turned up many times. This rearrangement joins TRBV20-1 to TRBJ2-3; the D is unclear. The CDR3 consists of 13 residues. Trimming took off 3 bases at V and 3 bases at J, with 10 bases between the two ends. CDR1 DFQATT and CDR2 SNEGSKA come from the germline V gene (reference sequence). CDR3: CSARLGMTDTQYF. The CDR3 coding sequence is TGCAGTGCTAGGCTAGGGATGACAGATACGCAGTATTTT.

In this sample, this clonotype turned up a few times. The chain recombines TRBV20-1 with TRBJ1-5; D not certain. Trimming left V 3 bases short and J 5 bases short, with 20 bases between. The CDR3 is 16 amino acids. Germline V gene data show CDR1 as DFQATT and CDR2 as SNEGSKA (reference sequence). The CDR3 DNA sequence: TGCAGTGCTAGGTCCTCACCGGGCTGGTTAGATCAGCCCCAGCATTTT. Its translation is CSARSSPGWLDQPQHF.

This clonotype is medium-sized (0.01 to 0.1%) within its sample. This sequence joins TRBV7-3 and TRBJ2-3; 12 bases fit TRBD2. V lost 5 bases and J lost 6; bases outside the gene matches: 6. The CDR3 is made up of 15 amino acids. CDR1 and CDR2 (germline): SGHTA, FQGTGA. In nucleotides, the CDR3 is TGTGCCAGCAGCCGGCTAGCGGGAGGGCAGGATACGCAGTATTTT. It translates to CASSRLAGGQDTQYF. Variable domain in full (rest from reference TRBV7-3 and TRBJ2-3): GAGVSQTPSNKVTEKGKYVELRCDPISGHTALYWYRQSLGQGPEFLIYFQGTGAADDSGLPNDRFFAVRPEGSVSTLKIQRTERGDSAVYLCASSRLAGGQDTQYFGPGTRLTVL.

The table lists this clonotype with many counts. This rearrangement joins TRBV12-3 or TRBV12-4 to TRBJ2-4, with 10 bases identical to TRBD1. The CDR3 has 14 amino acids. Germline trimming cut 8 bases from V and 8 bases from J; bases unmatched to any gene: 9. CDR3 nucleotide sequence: TGTGCCAGCCTCAGGGGACAGGGGCCCGACATTCAGTACTTC. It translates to CASLRGQGPDIQYF.

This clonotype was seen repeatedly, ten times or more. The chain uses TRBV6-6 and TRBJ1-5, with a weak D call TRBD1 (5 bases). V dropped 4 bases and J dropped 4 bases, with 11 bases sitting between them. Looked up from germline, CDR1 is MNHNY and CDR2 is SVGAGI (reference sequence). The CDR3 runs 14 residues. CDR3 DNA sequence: TGTGCCAGCAGTTTCCAGGGAGGGAATCAGCCCCAGCATTTT. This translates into CASSFQGGNQPQHF.

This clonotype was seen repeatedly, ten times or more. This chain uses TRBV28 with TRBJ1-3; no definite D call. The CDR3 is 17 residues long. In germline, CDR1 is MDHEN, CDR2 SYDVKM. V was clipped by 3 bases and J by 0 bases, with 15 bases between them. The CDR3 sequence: CASSFPEVLGSGNTIYF. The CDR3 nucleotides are TGTGCCAGCAGTTTTCCCGAAGTATTAGGCTCTGGAAACACCATATATTTT.

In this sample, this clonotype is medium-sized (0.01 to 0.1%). CDR3 sequence reads: CASSTDRNTEAFF. Written as DNA, the CDR3 is TGTGCCAGCAGCACGGACAGGAACACTGAAGCTTTCTTT. This sequence joins TRBV12-3 or TRBV12-4 and TRBJ1-1, with a weak D call TRBD1 (6 bases). CDR3 length: 13 residues. V was cut by 6 bases and J by 1 base, with 9 bases left in between.

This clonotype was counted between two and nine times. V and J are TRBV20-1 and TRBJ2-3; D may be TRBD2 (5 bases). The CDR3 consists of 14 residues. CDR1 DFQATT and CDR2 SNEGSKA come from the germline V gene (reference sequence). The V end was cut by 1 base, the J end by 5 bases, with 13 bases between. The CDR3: CSARGRQIVDTQYF. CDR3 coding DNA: TGCAGTGCTAGAGGGAGGCAGATCGTAGATACGCAGTATTTT.

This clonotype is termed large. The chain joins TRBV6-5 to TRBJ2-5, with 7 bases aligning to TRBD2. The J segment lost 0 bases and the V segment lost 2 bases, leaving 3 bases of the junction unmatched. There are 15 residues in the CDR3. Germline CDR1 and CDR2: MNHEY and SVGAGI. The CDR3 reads CASSYGGDHQETQYF. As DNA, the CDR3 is TGTGCCAGCAGTTACGGGGGGGACCACCAAGAGACCCAGTACTTC.

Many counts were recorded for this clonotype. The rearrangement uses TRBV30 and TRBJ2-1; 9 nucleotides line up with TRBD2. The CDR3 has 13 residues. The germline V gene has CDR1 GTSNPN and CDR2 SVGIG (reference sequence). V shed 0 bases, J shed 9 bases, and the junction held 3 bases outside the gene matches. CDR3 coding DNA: TGTGCCTGGAGTGTGTTAGCGGGAGCTGAGCAGTTCTTC. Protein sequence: CAWSVLAGAEQFF.

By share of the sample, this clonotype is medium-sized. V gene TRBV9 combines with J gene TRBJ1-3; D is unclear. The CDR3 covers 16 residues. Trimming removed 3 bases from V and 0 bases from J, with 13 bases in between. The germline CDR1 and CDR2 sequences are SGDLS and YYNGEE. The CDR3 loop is CASSAGLTVSGNTIYF. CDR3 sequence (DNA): TGTGCCAGCAGCGCGGGGTTAACGGTCTCTGGAAACACCATATATTTT.

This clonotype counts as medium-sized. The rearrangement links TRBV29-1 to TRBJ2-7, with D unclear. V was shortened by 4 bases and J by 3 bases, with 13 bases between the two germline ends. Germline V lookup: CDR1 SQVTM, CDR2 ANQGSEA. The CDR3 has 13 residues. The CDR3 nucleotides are TGCAGCGTTGTAGGGCCACCTCACTACGAGCAGTACTTC. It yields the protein CSVVGPPHYEQYF.